The following is a TCR beta chain sequence with its context. Sequencing was performed with immunoSEQ multiplex PCR; in TCRdb, only in-frame clones are kept and a portion is missing. Here the sample spans approximately 58,000 clones, approximately 90% being singletons. The sample originates from a study of graft-versus-host responses after intestinal transplantation. CDR3 size: 16 residues. CDR1 SGHRS and CDR2 YFSETQ come from the germline V gene. With V trimmed by 2 bases and J by 1 base, 5 bases remained unmatched. The chain recombines TRBV5-1 with TRBJ1-3, with TRBD1 matching 8 bases. Specimen: PBMCs, collected 26 days after transplant. The receptor comes from a human patient who received an intestinal transplant, so some T cells may come from the graft donor. CDR3 coding DNA: TGCGCCAGCAGCTTACAGACAGGGGCTTCTGGAAACACCATATATTTT. Translation: CASSLQTGASGNTIYF.